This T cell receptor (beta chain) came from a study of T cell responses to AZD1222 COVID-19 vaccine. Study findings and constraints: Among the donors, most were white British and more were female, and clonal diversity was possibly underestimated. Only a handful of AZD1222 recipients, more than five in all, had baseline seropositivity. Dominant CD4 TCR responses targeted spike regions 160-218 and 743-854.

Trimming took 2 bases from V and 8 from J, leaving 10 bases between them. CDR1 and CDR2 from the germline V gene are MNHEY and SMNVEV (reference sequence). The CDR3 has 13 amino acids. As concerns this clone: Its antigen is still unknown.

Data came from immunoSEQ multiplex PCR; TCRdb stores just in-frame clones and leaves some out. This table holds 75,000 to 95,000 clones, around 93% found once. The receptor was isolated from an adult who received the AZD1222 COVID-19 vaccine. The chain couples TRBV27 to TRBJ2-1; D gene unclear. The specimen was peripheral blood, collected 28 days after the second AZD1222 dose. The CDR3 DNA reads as TGTGCCAGCAGTTTAGTAGGGCCGCATGAGCAGTTCTTC. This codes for CASSLVGPHEQFF.